This T cell receptor beta chain was identified during a study of T cells in Graves' hyperthyroidism and ophthalmopathy. At least ten counts were recorded for this clonotype. Researchers took RNA transcripts and amplified the TCR beta CDR3 regions from them. The primer set for the first-round RT-PCR of the TCR CDR3 was HTBI. One entry per CDR3 protein results from TCRdb running MiXCR on the multiplex PCR reads. The sample consists of approximately 360,000 distinct CDR3 sequences, around 16% of them appearing once. The germline V and J ends were trimmed by 0 bases and 8 bases, with 4 bases remaining between them. Looked up from germline, CDR1 is DFQATT and CDR2 is SNEGSKA (reference sequence). The CDR3 runs to 11 residues.

The TCR originated in a woman younger than 30 with Graves' hyperthyroidism that later progressed to Graves' ophthalmopathy. The sample taken for sequencing was blood. This chain uses TRBV20-1 with TRBJ2-2; D not certain. The CDR3, as DNA: TGCAGTGCTAGAGATGGGGGGGAGCTGTTTTTT. Its translation is CSARDGGELFF.